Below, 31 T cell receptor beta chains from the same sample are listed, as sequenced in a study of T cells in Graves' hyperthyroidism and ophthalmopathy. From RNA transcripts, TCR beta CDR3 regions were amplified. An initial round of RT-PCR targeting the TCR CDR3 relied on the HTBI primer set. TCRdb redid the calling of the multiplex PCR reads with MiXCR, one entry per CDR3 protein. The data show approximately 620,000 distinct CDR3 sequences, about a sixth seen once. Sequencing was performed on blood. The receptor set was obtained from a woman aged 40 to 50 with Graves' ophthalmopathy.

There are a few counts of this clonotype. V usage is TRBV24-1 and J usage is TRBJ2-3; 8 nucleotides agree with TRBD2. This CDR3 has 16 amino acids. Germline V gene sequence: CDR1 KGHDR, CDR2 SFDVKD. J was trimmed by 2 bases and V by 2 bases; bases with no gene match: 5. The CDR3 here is CATSDSGGGHTDTQYF. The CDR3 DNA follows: TGTGCCACCAGTGATTCGGGGGGGGGCCACACAGATACGCAGTATTTT.

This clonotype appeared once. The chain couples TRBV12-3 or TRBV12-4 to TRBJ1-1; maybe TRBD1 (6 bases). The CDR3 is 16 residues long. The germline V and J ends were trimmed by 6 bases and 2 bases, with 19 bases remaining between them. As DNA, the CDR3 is TGTGCCAGCAGCACCCCAGCTGGGGGCCAAAACACTGAAGCTTTCTTT. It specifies CASSTPAGGQNTEAFF.

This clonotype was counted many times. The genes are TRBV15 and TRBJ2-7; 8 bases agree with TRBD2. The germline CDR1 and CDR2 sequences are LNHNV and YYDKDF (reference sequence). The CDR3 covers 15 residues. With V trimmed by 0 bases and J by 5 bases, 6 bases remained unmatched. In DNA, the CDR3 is TGTGCCACCAGCAGAGAAGGGACTAGGGCCAACGAGCAGTACTTC. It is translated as CATSREGTRANEQYF.

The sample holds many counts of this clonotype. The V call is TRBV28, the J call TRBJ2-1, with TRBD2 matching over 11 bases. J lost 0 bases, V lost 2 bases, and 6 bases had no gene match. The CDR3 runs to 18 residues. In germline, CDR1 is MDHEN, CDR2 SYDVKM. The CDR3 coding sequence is TGTGCCAGCAGTTTACCTGGACTAGCGGGTAGCTCCTACAATGAGCAGTTCTTC. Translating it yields CASSLPGLAGSSYNEQFF.

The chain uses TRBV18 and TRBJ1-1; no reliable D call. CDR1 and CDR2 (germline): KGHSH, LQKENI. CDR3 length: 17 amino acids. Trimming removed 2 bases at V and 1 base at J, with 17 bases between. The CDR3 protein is CASSPSYVYQKNTEAFF. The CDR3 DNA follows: TGTGCCAGCTCACCAAGTTATGTCTATCAGAAGAACACTGAAGCTTTCTTT.

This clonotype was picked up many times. CDR3 amino acids: CASSQDGYGYTF. CDR3 nucleotide sequence: TGTGCCAGCAGCCAAGACGGGTACGGCTACACCTTC. The rearrangement joins TRBV14 to TRBJ1-2, with D unclear. Trimming cost V 0 bases and J 8 bases, with 7 bases left between them. The germline V gene has CDR1 SGHDN and CDR2 FVKESK. There are 12 residues in the CDR3. Full variable domain (outside the CDR3, taken from reference TRBV14 and TRBJ1-2): EAGVTQFPSHSVIEKGQTVTLRCDPISGHDNLYWYRRVMGKEIKFLLHFVKESKQDESGMPNNRFLAERTGGTYSTLKVQPAELEDSGVYFCASSQDGYGYTFGSGTRLTVV.

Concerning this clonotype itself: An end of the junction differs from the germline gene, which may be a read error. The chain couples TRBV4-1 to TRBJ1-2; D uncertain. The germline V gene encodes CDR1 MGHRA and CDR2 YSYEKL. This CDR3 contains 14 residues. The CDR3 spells CASGQTEGSTGYTF. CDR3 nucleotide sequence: TGCGCCAGCGGCCAGACTGAAGGGAGTACTGGCTACACCTTC.

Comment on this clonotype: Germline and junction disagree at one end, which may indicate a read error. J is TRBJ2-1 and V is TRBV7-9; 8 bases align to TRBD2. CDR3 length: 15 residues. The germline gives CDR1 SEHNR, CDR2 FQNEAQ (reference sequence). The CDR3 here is CASSLSGSGVNKQFF. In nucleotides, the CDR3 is TGTGCCAGCAGCTTGAGCGGGAGCGGCGTCAATAAGCAGTTCTTC.

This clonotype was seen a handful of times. The CDR3 nucleotides are TGTGCCAGCAGTTATCCAGGGCGGGGGGCCACCGGGGAGCTGTTTTTT. Protein product: CASSYPGRGATGELFF. V is TRBV6-1 and J is TRBJ2-2; 8 nucleotides line up with TRBD2. The V gene's germline CDR1 is MNHNS and CDR2 SASEGT. The CDR3 runs 16 residues. Trimming took 5 bases from V and 4 from J; bases not matched to a gene: 9.

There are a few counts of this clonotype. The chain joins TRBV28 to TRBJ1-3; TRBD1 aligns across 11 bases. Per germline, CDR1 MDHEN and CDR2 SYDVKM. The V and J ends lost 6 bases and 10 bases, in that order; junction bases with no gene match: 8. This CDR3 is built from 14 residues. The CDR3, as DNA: TGTGCCAGCAGGCCGGGACAGGGGGTTGGGACCATATATTTT. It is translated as CASRPGQGVGTIYF.

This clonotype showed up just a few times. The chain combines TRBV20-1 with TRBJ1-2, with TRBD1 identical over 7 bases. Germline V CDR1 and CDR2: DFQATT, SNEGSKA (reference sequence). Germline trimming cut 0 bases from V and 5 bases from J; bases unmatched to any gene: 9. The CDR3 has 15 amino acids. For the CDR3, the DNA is TGCAGTGCTAGAGATCCCGGGACAGCTCTTTATGGCTACACCTTC. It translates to CSARDPGTALYGYTF.

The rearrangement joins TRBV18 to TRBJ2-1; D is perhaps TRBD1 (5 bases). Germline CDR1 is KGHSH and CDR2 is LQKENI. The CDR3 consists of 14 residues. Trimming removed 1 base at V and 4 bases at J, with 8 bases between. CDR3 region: CASSPLGAYNEQFF. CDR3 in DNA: TGTGCCAGCTCACCACTTGGGGCGTACAATGAGCAGTTCTTC.

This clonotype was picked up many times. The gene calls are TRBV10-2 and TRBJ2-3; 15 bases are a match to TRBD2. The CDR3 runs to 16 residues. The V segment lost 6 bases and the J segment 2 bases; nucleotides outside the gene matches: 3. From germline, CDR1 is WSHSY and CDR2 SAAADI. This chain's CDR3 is CASSGTSGRFTDTQYF. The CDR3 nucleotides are TGCGCCAGCAGCGGGACTAGCGGGAGGTTCACAGATACGCAGTATTTT.

The CDR3 nucleotides are TGTGCCAGCAGCTCCACGGCCCCGACGGAGCCCCAGCATTTT. It specifies CASSSTAPTEPQHF. The chain couples TRBV7-8 to TRBJ1-5; D not resolved. Germline V lookup: CDR1 SGHVS, CDR2 FQNEAQ. This CDR3 is 14 amino acids long. The V and J ends lost 4 bases and 8 bases respectively, with 15 bases between them. The variable domain in full, with the rest retrieved from reference TRBV7-8 and TRBJ1-5, is GAGVSQSPRYKVAKRGQDVALRCDPISGHVSLFWYQQALGQGPEFLTYFQNEAQLDKSGLPSDRFFAERPEGSVSTLKIQRTQQEDSAVYLCASSSTAPTEPQHFGDGTRLSIL.

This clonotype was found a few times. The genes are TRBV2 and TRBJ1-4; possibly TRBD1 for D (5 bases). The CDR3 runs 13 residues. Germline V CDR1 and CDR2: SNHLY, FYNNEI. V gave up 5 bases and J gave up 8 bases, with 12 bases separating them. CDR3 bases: TGTGCCAGCAGTTTCCACGGGGCCGAAAAACTGTTTTTT. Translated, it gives CASSFHGAEKLFF.

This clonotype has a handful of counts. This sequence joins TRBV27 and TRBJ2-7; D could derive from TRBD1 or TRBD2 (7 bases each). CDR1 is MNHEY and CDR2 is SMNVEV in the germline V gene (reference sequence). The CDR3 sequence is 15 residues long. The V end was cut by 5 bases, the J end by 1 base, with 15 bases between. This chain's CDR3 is CASSPNRGGSYEQYF. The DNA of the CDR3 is TGTGCCAGCAGTCCGAACAGGGGAGGGTCCTACGAGCAGTACTTC.

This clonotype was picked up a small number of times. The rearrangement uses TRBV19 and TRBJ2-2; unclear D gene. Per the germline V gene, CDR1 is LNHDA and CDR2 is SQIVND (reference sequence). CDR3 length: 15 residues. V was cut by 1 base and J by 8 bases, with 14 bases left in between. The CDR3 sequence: CASSIGDLIMGELFF. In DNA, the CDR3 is TGTGCCAGTAGTATAGGTGACCTGATAATGGGGGAGCTGTTTTTT.

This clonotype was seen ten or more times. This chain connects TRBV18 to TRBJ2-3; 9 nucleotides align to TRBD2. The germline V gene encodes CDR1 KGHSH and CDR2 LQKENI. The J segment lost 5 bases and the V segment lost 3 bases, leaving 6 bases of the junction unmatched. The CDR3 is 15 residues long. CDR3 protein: CASSPRGGAGDTQYF. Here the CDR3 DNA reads TGTGCCAGCTCACCGCGCGGGGGGGCCGGAGATACGCAGTATTTT.

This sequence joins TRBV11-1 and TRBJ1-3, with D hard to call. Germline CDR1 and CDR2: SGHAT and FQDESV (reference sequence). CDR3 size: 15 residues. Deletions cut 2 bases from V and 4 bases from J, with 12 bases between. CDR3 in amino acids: CASSLSDGLGNTIYF. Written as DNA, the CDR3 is TGTGCCAGCAGCTTATCGGACGGCCTCGGAAACACCATATATTTT.

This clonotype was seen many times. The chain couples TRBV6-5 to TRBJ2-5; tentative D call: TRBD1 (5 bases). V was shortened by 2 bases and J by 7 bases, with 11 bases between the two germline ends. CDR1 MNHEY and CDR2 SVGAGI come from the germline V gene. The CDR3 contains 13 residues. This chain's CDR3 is CASSYLQGWTQYF. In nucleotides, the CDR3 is TGTGCCAGCAGTTACCTCCAGGGATGGACCCAGTACTTC.

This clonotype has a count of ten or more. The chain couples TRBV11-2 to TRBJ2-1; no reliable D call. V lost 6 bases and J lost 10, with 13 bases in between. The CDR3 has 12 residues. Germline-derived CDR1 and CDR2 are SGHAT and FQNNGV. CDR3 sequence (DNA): TGTGCCAGCAGTTTCTTGGGTGGAGAGCAGTTCTTC. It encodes CASSFLGGEQFF.

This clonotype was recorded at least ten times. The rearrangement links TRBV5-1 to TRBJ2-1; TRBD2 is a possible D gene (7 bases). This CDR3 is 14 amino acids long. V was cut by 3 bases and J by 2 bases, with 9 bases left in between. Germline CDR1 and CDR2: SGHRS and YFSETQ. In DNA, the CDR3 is TGCGCCAGCAGCTCGGGGGGCCCCTACAATGAGCAGTTCTTC. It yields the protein CASSSGGPYNEQFF.

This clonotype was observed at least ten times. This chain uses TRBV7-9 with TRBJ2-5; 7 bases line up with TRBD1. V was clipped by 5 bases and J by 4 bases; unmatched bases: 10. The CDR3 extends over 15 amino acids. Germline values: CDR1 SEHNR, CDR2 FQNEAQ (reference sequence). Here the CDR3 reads CASSAGQVVTETQYF. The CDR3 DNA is TGTGCCAGCAGCGCCGGACAGGTCGTAACAGAGACCCAGTACTTC.

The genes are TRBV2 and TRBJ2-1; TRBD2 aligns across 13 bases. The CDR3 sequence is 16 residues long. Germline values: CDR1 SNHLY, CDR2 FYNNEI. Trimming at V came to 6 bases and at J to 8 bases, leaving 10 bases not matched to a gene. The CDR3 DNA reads TGTGCCAGCAGGGCCGGGACTAGCGGGATGGAGGATGAGCAGTTCTTC. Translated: CASRAGTSGMEDEQFF.

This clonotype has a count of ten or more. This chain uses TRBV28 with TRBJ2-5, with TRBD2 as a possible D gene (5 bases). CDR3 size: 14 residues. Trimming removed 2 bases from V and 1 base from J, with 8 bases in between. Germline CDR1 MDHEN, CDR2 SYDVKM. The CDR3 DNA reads TGTGCCAGCAGTTTAGCCGGGATCCAAGAGACCCAGTACTTC. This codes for CASSLAGIQETQYF.

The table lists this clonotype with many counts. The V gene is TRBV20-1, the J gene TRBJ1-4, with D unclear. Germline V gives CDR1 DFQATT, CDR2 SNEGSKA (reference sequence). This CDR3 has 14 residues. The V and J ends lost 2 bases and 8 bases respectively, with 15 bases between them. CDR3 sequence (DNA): TGCAGTGCTAGACCAGAGAGTTCACGGGAAAAACTGTTTTTT. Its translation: CSARPESSREKLFF.

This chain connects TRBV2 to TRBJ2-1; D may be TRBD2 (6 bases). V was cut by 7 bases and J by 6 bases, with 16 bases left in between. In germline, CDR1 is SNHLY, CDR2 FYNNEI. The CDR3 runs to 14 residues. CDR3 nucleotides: TGTGCCAGCACTATGGGACTGCTCAGCAATGAGCAGTTCTTC. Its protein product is CASTMGLLSNEQFF.

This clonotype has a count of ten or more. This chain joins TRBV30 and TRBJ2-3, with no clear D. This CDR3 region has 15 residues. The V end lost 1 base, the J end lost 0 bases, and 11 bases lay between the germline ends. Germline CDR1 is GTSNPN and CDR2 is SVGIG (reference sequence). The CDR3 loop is CAWSATGFSTDTQYF. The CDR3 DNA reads TGTGCCTGGAGTGCAACCGGGTTCAGCACAGATACGCAGTATTTT.

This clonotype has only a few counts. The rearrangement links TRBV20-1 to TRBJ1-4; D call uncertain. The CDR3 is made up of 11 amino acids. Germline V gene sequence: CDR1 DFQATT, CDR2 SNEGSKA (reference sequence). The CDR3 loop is CARPTNEKLFF. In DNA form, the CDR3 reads TGCGCGAGGCCAACTAATGAAAAACTGTTTTTT.

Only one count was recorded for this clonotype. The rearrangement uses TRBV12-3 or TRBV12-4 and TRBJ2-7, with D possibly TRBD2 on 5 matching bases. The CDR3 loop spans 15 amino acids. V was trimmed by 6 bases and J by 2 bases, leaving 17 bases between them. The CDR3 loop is CASSSTMDLTYEQYF. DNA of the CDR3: TGTGCCAGCAGCTCCACCATGGACTTAACCTACGAGCAGTACTTC.

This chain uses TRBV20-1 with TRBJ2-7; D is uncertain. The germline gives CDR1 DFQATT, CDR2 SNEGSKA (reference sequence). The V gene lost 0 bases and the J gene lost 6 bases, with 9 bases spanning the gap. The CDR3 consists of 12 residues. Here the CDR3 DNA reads TGCAGTGCTAGAGATATCGGGCCCGAGCAGTACTTC. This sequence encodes CSARDIGPEQYF.